The clone carrying this T cell receptor (beta chain) was detected ten times or more. This record belongs to a study of T-cell reconstitution after alpha-beta-depleted transplantation in children. Unique molecular identifiers were used to barcode this TCRbeta library. From the PCR reads, TCRdb called clonotypes with MiXCR, one entry per CDR3 protein. Of around 270,000 distinct CDR3 sequences in the sample, 10% were seen once. The CDR3 sequence is 14 residues long. The V gene lost 3 bases and the J gene lost 2 bases, with 8 bases spanning the gap. Germline-derived CDR1 and CDR2 are DFQATT and SNEGSKA (reference sequence).

The chain uses TRBV20-1 and TRBJ2-6, with D hard to call. The TCR originated in a boy less than two years old with acute myeloid leukemia, due to receive a stem cell transplant. Specimen: PBMCs, collected before TCRalphabeta/CD19-depleted stem cell transplant. The DNA of the CDR3 is TGCAGTGCTAGGCCCTCCGCTGGGGCCAACGTCCTGACTTTC. Its protein product is CSARPSAGANVLTF.